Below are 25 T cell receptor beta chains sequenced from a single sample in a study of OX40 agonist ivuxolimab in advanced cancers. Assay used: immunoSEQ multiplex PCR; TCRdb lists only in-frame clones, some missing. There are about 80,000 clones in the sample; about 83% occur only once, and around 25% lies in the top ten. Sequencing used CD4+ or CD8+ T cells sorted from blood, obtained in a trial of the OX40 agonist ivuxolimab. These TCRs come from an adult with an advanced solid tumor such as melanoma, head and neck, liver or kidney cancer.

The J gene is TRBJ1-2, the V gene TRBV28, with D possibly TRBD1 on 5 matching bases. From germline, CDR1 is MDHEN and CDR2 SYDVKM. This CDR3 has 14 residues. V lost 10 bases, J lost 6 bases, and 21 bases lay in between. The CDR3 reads CATRWRGTADGYTF. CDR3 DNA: TGTGCCACCAGGTGGAGAGGGACCGCGGATGGCTACACCTTC.

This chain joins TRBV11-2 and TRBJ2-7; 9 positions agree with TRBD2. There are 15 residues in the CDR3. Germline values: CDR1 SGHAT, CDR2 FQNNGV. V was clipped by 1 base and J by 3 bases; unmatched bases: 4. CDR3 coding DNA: TGTGCCAGCAGCTTAGGTCTAGCGGGGCTCTACGAGCAGTACTTC. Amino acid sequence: CASSLGLAGLYEQYF.

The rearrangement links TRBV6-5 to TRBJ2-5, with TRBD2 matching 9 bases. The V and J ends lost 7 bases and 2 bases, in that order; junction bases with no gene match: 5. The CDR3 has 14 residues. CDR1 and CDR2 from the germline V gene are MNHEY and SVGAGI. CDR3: CASTRLAEQETQYF. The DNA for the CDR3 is TGTGCCAGCACTAGACTAGCGGAACAAGAGACCCAGTACTTC.

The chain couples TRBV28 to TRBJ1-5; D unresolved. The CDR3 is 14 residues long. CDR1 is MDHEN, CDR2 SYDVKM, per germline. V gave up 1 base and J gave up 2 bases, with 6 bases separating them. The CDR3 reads CASSLSTRNQPQHF. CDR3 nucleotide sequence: TGTGCCAGCAGTTTATCCACCCGCAATCAGCCCCAGCATTTT.

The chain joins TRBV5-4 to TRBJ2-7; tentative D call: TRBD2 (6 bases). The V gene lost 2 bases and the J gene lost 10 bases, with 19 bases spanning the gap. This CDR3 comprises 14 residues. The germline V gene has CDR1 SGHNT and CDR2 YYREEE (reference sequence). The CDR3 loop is CASSFSGDLRFQYF. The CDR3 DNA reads TGTGCCAGCAGCTTTAGCGGAGACCTACGGTTCCAGTACTTC.

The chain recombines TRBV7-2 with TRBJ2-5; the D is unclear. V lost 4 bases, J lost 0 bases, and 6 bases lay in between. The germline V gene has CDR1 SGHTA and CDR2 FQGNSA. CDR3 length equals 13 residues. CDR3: CASSSPYQETQYF. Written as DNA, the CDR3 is TGTGCCAGCAGCTCCCCGTACCAAGAGACCCAGTACTTC.

Here the CDR3 reads CASSLGNGRLNTEAFF. The CDR3 DNA reads as TGTGCCAGCAGTTTAGGGAACGGGAGGTTGAACACTGAAGCTTTCTTT. This rearrangement joins TRBV27 to TRBJ1-1; D remains unclear. Looked up from germline, CDR1 is MNHEY and CDR2 is SMNVEV (reference sequence). The V and J ends lost 2 bases and 0 bases respectively, with 13 bases between them. The CDR3 has 16 amino acids.

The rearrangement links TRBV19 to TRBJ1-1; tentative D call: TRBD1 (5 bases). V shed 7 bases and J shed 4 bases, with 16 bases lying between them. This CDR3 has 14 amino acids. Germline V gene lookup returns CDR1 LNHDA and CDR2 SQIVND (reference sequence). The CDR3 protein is CASNLGGVGTEAFF. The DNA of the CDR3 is TGTGCCAGTAACCTCGGAGGGGTGGGCACTGAAGCTTTCTTT.

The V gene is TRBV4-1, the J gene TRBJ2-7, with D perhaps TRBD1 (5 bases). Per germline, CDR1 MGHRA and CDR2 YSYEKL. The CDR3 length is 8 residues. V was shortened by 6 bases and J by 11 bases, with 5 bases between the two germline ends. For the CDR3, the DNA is TGCGCCAGCAGACAGGAGTACTTC. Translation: CASRQEYF.

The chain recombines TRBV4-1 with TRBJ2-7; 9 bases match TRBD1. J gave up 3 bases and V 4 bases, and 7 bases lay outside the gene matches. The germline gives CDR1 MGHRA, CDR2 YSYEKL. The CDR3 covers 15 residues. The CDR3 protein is CASSRLRDRDYEQYF. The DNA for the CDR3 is TGCGCCAGCAGCCGACTGCGGGACAGGGACTACGAGCAGTACTTC.

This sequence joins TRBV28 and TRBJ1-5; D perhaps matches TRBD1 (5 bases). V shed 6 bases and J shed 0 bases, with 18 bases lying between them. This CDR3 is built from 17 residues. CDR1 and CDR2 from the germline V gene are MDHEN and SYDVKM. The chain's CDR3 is CASSIRPGRYSNQPQHF. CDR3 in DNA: TGTGCCAGCAGCATCCGACCGGGACGGTATAGCAATCAGCCCCAGCATTTT.

CDR3 in DNA: TGTGCCAGCAGCTTAGGGTCAGGCCATGGTTCTTTACGGGGGACCCAGTACTTC. It specifies CASSLGSGHGSLRGTQYF. J is TRBJ2-5 and V is TRBV13, with D perhaps TRBD2 (5 bases). The germline V gene encodes CDR1 PRHDT and CDR2 FYEKMQ (reference sequence). This CDR3 has 18 residues. V was cut by 0 bases and J by 7 bases, with 24 bases left in between. The full variable domain, with the rest looked up from reference TRBV13 and TRBJ2-5, is AAGVIQSPRHLIKEKRETATLKCYPIPRHDTVYWYQQGPGQDPQFLISFYEKMQSDKGSIPDRFSAQQFSDYHSELNMSSLELGDSALYFCASSLGSGHGSLRGTQYFGPGTRLLVL.

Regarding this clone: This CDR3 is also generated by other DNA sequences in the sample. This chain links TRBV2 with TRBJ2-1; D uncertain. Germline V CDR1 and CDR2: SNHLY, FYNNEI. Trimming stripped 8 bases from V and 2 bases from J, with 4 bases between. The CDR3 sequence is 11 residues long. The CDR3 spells CASGAYNEQFF. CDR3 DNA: TGTGCCAGCGGGGCCTACAATGAGCAGTTCTTC.

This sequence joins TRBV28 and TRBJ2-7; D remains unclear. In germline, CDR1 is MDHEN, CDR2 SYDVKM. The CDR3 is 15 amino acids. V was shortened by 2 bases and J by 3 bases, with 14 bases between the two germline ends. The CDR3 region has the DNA TGTGCCAGCAGTTTACGTTCCGGACGGATCTACGAGCAGTACTTC. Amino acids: CASSLRSGRIYEQYF.

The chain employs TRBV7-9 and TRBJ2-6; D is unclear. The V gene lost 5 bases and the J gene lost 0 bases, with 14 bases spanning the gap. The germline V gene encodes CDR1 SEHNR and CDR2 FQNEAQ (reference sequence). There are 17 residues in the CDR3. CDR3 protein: CASSRPRADSGANVLTF. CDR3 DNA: TGTGCCAGCAGCCGTCCCCGGGCGGACTCTGGGGCCAACGTCCTGACTTTC. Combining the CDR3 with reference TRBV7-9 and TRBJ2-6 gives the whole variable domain DTGVSQNPRHKITKRGQNVTFRCDPISEHNRLYWYRQTLGQGPEFLTYFQNEAQLEKSRLLSDRFSAERPKGSFSTLEIQRTEQGDSAMYLCASSRPRADSGANVLTFGAGSRLTVL.

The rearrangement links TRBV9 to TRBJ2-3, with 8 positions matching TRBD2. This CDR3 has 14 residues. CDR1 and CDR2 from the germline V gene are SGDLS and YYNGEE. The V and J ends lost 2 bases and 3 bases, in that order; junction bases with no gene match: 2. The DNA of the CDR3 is TGTGCCAGCAGCGTTAGCGGGAAGACAGATACGCAGTATTTT. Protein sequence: CASSVSGKTDTQYF.

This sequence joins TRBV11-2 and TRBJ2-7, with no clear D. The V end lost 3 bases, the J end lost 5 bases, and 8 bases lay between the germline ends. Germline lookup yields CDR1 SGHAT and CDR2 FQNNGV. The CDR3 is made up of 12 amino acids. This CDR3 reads CASSFSLDEQYF. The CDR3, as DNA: TGTGCCAGCAGCTTTAGCCTAGACGAGCAGTACTTC.

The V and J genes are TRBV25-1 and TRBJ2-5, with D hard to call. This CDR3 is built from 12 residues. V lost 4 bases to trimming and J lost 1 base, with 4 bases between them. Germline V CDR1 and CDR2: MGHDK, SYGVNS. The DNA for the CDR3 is TGTGCCAGCAGTGGCTCCCAAGAGACCCAGTACTTC. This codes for CASSGSQETQYF.

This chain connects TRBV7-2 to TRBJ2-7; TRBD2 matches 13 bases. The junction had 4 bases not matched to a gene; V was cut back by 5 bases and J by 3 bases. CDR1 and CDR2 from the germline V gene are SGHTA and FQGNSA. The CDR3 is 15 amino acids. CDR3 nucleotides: TGTGCCAGCAGCACCGGGACTAGCGGGGTCTACGAGCAGTACTTC. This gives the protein CASSTGTSGVYEQYF. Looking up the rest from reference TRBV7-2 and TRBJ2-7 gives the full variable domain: GAGVSQSPSNKVTEKGKDVELRCDPISGHTALYWYRQSLGQGLEFLIYFQGNSAPDKSGLPSDRFSAERTGGSVSTLTIQRTQQEDSAVYLCASSTGTSGVYEQYFGPGTRLTVT.

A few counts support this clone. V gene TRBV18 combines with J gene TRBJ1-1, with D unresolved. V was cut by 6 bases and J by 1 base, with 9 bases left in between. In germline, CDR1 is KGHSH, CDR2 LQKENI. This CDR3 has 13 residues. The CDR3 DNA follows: TGTGCCAGCTCTCCGACACAGAACACTGAAGCTTTCTTT. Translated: CASSPTQNTEAFF.

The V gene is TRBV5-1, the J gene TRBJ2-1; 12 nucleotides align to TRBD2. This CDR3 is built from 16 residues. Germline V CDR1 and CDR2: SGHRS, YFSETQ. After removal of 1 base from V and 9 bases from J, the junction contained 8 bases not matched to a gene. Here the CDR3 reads CASSLRLAGAAGEQFF. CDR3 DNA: TGCGCCAGCAGCTTGAGACTAGCGGGAGCGGCTGGTGAGCAGTTCTTC.

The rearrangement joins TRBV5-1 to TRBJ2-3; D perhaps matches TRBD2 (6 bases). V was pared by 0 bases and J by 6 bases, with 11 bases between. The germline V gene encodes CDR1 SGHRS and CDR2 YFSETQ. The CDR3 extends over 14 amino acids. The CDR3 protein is CASSLAGGSDTQYF. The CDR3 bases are TGCGCCAGCAGCTTGGCCGGAGGGAGTGATACGCAGTATTTT.

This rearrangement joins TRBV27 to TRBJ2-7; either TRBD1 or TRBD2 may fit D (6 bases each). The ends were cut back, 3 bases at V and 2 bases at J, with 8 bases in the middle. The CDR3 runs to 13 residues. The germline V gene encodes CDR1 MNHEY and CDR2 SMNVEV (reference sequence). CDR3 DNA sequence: TGTGCCAGCAGTTTTCGGGGGCCCTACGAGCAGTACTTC. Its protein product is CASSFRGPYEQYF.

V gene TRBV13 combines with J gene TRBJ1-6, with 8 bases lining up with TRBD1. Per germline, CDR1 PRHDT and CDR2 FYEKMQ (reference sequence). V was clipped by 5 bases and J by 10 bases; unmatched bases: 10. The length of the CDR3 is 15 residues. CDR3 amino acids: CASSQTDRGNSPLHF. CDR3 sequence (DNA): TGTGCCAGCAGCCAAACCGACAGGGGAAACTCACCCCTCCACTTT.

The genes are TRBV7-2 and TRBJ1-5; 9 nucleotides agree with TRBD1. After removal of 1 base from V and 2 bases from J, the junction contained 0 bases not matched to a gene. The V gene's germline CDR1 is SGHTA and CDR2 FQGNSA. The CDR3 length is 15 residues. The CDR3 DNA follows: TGTGCCAGCAGCTTAGGGACAGGGGGCAATCAGCCCCAGCATTTT. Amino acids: CASSLGTGGNQPQHF.